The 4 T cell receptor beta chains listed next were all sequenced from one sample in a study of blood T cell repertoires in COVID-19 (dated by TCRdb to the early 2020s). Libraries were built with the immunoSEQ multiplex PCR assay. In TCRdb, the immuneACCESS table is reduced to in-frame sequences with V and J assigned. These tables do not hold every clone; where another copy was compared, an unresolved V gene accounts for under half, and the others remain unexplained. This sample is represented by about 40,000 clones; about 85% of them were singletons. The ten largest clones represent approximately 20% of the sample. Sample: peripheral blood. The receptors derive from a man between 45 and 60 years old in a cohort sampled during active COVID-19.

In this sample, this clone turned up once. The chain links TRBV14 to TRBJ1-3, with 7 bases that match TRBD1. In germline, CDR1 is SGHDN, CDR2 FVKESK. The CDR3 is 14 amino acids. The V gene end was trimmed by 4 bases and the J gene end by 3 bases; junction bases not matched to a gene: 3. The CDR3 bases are TGTGCCAGCAGCCGAGGGGGCGGTGGAAACACCATATATTTT. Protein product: CASSRGGGGNTIYF.

The CDR3 DNA sequence: TGTGCCAGCAGCAGCGAGGACAGGGTGGACAATCAGCCCCAGCATTTT. It yields the protein CASSSEDRVDNQPQHF. This chain connects TRBV21-1 to TRBJ1-5; the D segment call TRBD1 is taken from the table without a DNA check. TRBV21-1 is listed as a pseudogene. This CDR3 comprises 16 residues.

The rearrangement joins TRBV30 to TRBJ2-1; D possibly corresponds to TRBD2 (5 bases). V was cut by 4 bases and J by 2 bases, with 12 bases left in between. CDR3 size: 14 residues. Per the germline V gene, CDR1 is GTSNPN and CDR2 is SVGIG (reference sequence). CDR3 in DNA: TGTGCCTGGAATCAAGGGAGCGCCTACAATGAGCAGTTCTTC. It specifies CAWNQGSAYNEQFF.

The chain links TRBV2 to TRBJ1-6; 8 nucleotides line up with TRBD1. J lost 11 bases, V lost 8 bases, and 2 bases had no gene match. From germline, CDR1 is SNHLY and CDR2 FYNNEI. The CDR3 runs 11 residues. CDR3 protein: CASQGQAPLHF. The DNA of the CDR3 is TGTGCCAGCCAGGGACAGGCACCCCTCCACTTT.